What follows describes a single T cell receptor (beta chain). The record originates from a study of T-cell memory formation after mild COVID-19. A single record per CDR3 protein comes from TCRdb applying MiXCR to the 5' RACE reads. The sample lists some 410,000 distinct CDR3 sequences, under 25% occurring once. CDR3 length: 15 residues. The receptor's source is an adult woman who had mild COVID-19 (a few samples of this study predate the infection). Cell type and time point are not known. The chain uses TRBV3-2 and TRBJ2-1; TRBD1, as called in the table, went unchecked against the DNA. TRBV3-2 is an annotated pseudogene. Sequenced material: PBMCs or a T cell subset sorted from them (not recorded which). CDR3 sequence reads: CASSPLWQSYNEQFF. The CDR3 nucleotides read TGTGCCAGCAGCCCCCTGTGGCAGAGCTACAATGAGCAGTTCTTC.